The rows below give T cell receptor beta chains drawn from one sample of a study of cytotoxic CD8 clonotypes in ibrutinib-treated CLL. Profiled with immunoSEQ multiplex PCR; TCRdb holds only in-frame clones, not every one. Of some 15,000 clones in the sample, 64% were seen once. The material sequenced was PBMCs, taken before ibrutinib treatment. These receptor sequences come from a human donor with chronic lymphocytic leukemia. Both conserved end residues are part of each CDR3. A D gene is named only where the DNA matches it firmly. Size values are once, few and many counts, or a class for expanded clones, and some rows have none.

TGTGCCAGTAGTATTTTCTCCGGGACGGACGCTTCCTACGAGCAGTACTTC	CASSIFSGTDASYEQYF	.	TRBJ2-7	.	TRBV19
TGTGCCAGCAGTACCTACCTCCTCGGGACAGGGTCCTACGAGCAGTACTTC	CASSTYLLGTGSYEQYF	TRBD1	TRBJ2-7	.	TRBV4-2
TGTGCCAGCAGTCCCGGACAGGGAGGGACTGAAGCTTTCTTT	CASSPGQGGTEAFF	TRBD1	TRBJ1-1	.	TRBV7-9
TGCAGCGTTGAAATAGCAGATACGCAGTATTTT	CSVEIADTQYF	.	TRBJ2-3	.	TRBV29-1
TGTGCCAGCTCACCGACGGCTTCTTCTGGAAACACCATATATTTT	CASSPTASSGNTIYF	.	TRBJ1-3	.	TRBV18
TGCAGCGTGAATGGACAGGGGTCTAGCACAGATACGCAGTATTTT	CSVNGQGSSTDTQYF	TRBD1	TRBJ2-3	few	TRBV29-1
TGTGCCAGCAGCCCTACAGCGTCTAATTCACCCCTCCACTTT	CASSPTASNSPLHF	.	TRBJ1-6	.	TRBV7-9
TGTGCCAGCAGCTCCCCGACAGGGAGGGACACTGAAGCTTTCTTT	CASSSPTGRDTEAFF	TRBD1	TRBJ1-1	.	TRBV7-9
TGTGCCAGCAGCGTCTCAGGGTCGGACACTGAAGCTTTCTTT	CASSVSGSDTEAFF	.	TRBJ1-1	.	TRBV9
TGTGCCAGCAGCAAAGGGGGTTTCAACGAGCAGTACTTC	CASSKGGFNEQYF	.	TRBJ2-7	.	TRBV4-2
TGTGCCAGCTCACCGGGTTGGGCCTATGGCTACACCTTC	CASSPGWAYGYTF	.	TRBJ1-2	.	TRBV18
TGTGCTAGCAGCTTAGAAACAGCGGCTACGCAGTATTTT	CASSLETAATQYF	.	TRBJ2-3	.	TRBV7-7
TGTGCCAGCAGTGAACTCCCCAGGAGCTCCTATGGCTACACCTTC	CASSELPRSSYGYTF	.	TRBJ1-2	.	TRBV6-1
TGCAGCGTTGAGGGGTATGGCTACACCTTC	CSVEGYGYTF	.	TRBJ1-2	.	TRBV29-1
TGTGCCAGCAGCTTAAACCGGGATGGCTACACCTTC	CASSLNRDGYTF	.	TRBJ1-2	few	TRBV7-9
TGTGCCAGCAGGGGTGGGTTCTACAATGAGCAGTTCTTC	CASRGGFYNEQFF	.	TRBJ2-1	.	TRBV5-4
TGTGCCAGCAGCTTCCTAAACAGGCCCAACACTGAAGCTTTCTTT	CASSFLNRPNTEAFF	.	TRBJ1-1	.	TRBV5-6
TGTGCCACCGTTACAGGGTTAGATGGGTGGAACACTGAAGCTTTCTTT	CATVTGLDGWNTEAFF	.	TRBJ1-1	.	TRBV2
TGTGCCAGCTCGCTGGGACAGGGGTCCTCAGATACGCAGTATTTT	CASSLGQGSSDTQYF	TRBD1	TRBJ2-3	.	TRBV18
TGTGCCAGCAGCTTCAACAGGGGCGGGTCCGAGCAGTACTTC	CASSFNRGGSEQYF	TRBD1	TRBJ2-7	few	TRBV7-9
TGTGCCAGCAGTTTAAATACGAACACTGAAGCTTTCTTT	CASSLNTNTEAFF	.	TRBJ1-1	.	TRBV27
TGCGCCAGCAGTGACACGGACAGGGGGGGATTCAATCAGCCCCAGCATTTT	CASSDTDRGGFNQPQHF	TRBD1	TRBJ1-5	once	TRBV10-2
TGCAGCGTTGAAGAGGTAACCGGGGAGCTGTTTTTT	CSVEEVTGELFF	.	TRBJ2-2	.	TRBV29-1
TGTGCCAGTCGGCGAGGGGGGGCCGCGTACGAGCAGTACTTC	CASRRGGAAYEQYF	.	TRBJ2-7	few	TRBV7-9
TGCGCCAGCAGCTCGGCCGACAGGGGATTGAACACTGAAGCTTTCTTT	CASSSADRGLNTEAFF	TRBD1	TRBJ1-1	.	TRBV5-1
TGTGCCAGCAGTTTAGATCGGACAGGGAACTATGGCTACACCTTC	CASSLDRTGNYGYTF	TRBD1	TRBJ1-2	.	TRBV27
TGTGCCAGCAGCTTGTGGGGGGTCGCAGGGAACGGCTACACCTTC	CASSLWGVAGNGYTF	.	TRBJ1-2	.	TRBV5-4
TGTGCCAGCAGCGAGCGAGCTTATGGCTACACCTTC	CASSERAYGYTF	.	TRBJ1-2	.	TRBV11-2
TGTGCCAGCAGTGAAAGGACCGACACCTATGGCTACACCTTC	CASSERTDTYGYTF	.	TRBJ1-2	.	TRBV2
TGCGCCAGCAGCCAAGATGATGGGGCGGGACAGCCCCAGCATTTT	CASSQDDGAGQPQHF	.	TRBJ1-5	.	TRBV4-1
TGTGCCAGCAGTGTGACAGTCTCTGGAAACACCATATATTTT	CASSVTVSGNTIYF	.	TRBJ1-3	.	TRBV6-1
TGTGCCAGTAGTATTATGGGGACAACGAACACTGAAGCTTTCTTT	CASSIMGTTNTEAFF	.	TRBJ1-1	.	TRBV19
TGCGCCACTTCTAGACAGCCACAAGAGACCCAGTACTTC	CATSRQPQETQYF	.	TRBJ2-5	.	TRBV10-1
TGCGCCAGCAGCTTAATAGCGGGGGGGCACGAGCAGTACTTC	CASSLIAGGHEQYF	TRBD2	TRBJ2-7	.	TRBV5-1
TGTGCCAGCAGTGAGGGGGGACAGGGTGGCTACACCTTC	CASSEGGQGGYTF	TRBD1	TRBJ1-2	.	TRBV6-1
TGCGCCAGCAGTGAGTCGTACGAAAGGGATTCACCCCTCCACTTT	CASSESYERDSPLHF	.	TRBJ1-6	medium-sized	TRBV10-1
TGTGCCAGCAATCTAGCAGAGGGCAATGAGCAGTTCTTC	CASNLAEGNEQFF	.	TRBJ2-1	medium-sized	TRBV2
TGTGCCAGCAGCCAGGGATCCCGATCTAATGAAAAACTGTTTTTT	CASSQGSRSNEKLFF	.	TRBJ1-4	.	TRBV5-4
TGTGCCAGCAGCTTAGATGGGAACACCGGGGAGCTGTTTTTT	CASSLDGNTGELFF	.	TRBJ2-2	.	TRBV7-6
TGTGCCACCAACGGGGACACCGGGGAGCTGTTTTTT	CATNGDTGELFF	.	TRBJ2-2	.	TRBV27
TGTGCCAGCAGCGTAGAGGACCCCACAGATACGCAGTATTTT	CASSVEDPTDTQYF	.	TRBJ2-3	few	TRBV9
TGTGCCACCTTCCCCCTAGCGGGGGGCCGTGGTGAGCAGTTCTTC	CATFPLAGGRGEQFF	TRBD2	TRBJ2-1	once	TRBV19
TGTGCCAGCAGTTACTCGGGTCGAGGAAATCAGCCCCAGCATTTT	CASSYSGRGNQPQHF	.	TRBJ1-5	.	TRBV6-5
TGTGCCAGCAGTTACGCAGGCCCCTCCTACAATGAGCAGTTCTTC	CASSYAGPSYNEQFF	.	TRBJ2-1	few	TRBV6-5
TGTGCCAGCAGCCCTAGCGGGGGAAAACAGTACTTC	CASSPSGGKQYF	TRBD2	TRBJ2-7	few	TRBV4-2
TGTGCCACGAGACAGGTTTCGAACACCGGGGAGCTGTTTTTT	CATRQVSNTGELFF	.	TRBJ2-2	.	TRBV19
TGTGCCAGCAGACCGCAGATACAGGGGACCGCGAACACCGGGGAGCTGTTTTTT	CASRPQIQGTANTGELFF	TRBD1	TRBJ2-2	.	TRBV27